Below, 22 T cell receptor beta chains from the same sample are listed, as sequenced in a study of blood T cell repertoires in COVID-19. The assay was immunoSEQ multiplex PCR, and TCRdb's table has in-frame clones only and misses some. In the table there are 250,000 to 300,000 clones, approximately 91% of which are singletons. Sequences were obtained from PBMCs or T cells enriched from blood (not recorded which). The source is a middle-aged woman with acute COVID-19.

This clone has just one count. The chain joins TRBV7-2 to TRBJ1-6; 7 bases are a match to TRBD1. Trimming took 5 bases from V and 16 from J; bases not matched to a gene: 17. This CDR3 is built from 15 residues. Germline-derived CDR1 and CDR2 are SGHTA and FQGNSA. CDR3 DNA sequence: TGTGCCAGCAGCCCATCCGGGACAGATCTCAGGGCTCTCCACTTT. Translation gives CASSPSGTDLRALHF.

This clone was counted once. The rearrangement links TRBV6-5 to TRBJ2-5, with 8 bases lining up with TRBD1. This CDR3 contains 15 residues. CDR1 is MNHEY, CDR2 SVGAGI, per germline. V gave up 2 bases and J gave up 4 bases; unmatched junction bases: 6. This CDR3 is CASSYGRGRGETQYF. CDR3 nucleotide sequence: TGTGCCAGCAGTTACGGCAGGGGGCGGGGAGAGACCCAGTACTTC.

The rearrangement joins TRBV6-6 to TRBJ2-5; 7 nucleotides line up with TRBD2. This CDR3 contains 14 residues. V shed 0 bases and J 9 bases; nucleotides not matched to a gene: 7. Per the germline V gene, CDR1 is MNHNY and CDR2 is SVGAGI (reference sequence). The CDR3 nucleotides are TGTGCCAGCAGTTACTCCTCCAGCGGGGTGGCCCAGTACTTC. Protein sequence: CASSYSSSGVAQYF.

The chain carries TRBV5-6 and TRBJ1-2; TRBD1 might be the D (6 bases). CDR1 and CDR2 (germline): SGHDT, YYEEEE. The V and J ends lost 0 bases and 2 bases respectively, with 11 bases between them. The length of the CDR3 is 15 residues. The CDR3 protein is CASSLDPGANYGYTF. The DNA of the CDR3 is TGTGCCAGCAGCTTGGATCCAGGGGCCAACTATGGCTACACCTTC.

V gene TRBV2 combines with J gene TRBJ2-7; possible D gene TRBD1, 5 bases. Germline V lookup: CDR1 SNHLY, CDR2 FYNNEI. This CDR3 spans 15 amino acids. V lost 5 bases and J 4 bases, leaving 18 bases between the germline ends. The CDR3 is CASSSQGRGSYEQYF. The CDR3 region has the DNA TGTGCCAGCAGTAGTCAGGGAAGGGGATCATACGAGCAGTACTTC.

The chain carries TRBV29-1 and TRBJ1-2, with D perhaps matching TRBD1 (5 bases). This CDR3 has 13 residues. V shed 0 bases and J shed 8 bases, with 13 bases lying between them. Germline V gives CDR1 SQVTM, CDR2 ANQGSEA. The CDR3 here is CSVEEGGARGYTF. The CDR3 region has the DNA TGCAGCGTTGAAGAAGGCGGGGCTAGGGGCTACACCTTC.

The V call is TRBV28, the J call TRBJ1-2; 9 bases map to TRBD1. Per germline, CDR1 MDHEN and CDR2 SYDVKM. The V segment lost 4 bases and the J segment 4 bases; nucleotides outside the gene matches: 4. This CDR3 is built from 14 residues. CDR3 amino acids: CASSSGQGIYGYTF. The CDR3, as DNA: TGTGCCAGCAGTTCCGGACAGGGGATCTATGGCTACACCTTC.

DNA of the CDR3: TGTGCCAGCAGGCTCAGAGGACAGGGGGCGTGGGAGACCCAGTACTTC. Its protein is CASRLRGQGAWETQYF. The V and J genes are TRBV28 and TRBJ2-5; 11 bases map to TRBD1. With 6 bases clipped from V and 5 bases from J, the junction kept 11 bases outside the gene matches. The CDR3 covers 16 residues. Germline CDR1 MDHEN, CDR2 SYDVKM.

The rearrangement links TRBV11-2 to TRBJ2-5, with 10 bases identical to TRBD2. J gave up 1 base and V 1 base, and 3 bases lay outside the gene matches. In germline, CDR1 is SGHAT, CDR2 FQNNGV. There are 16 residues in the CDR3. The CDR3 DNA follows: TGTGCCAGCAGCTTAGGGCTAGCGGGAGTCCAAGAGACCCAGTACTTC. It specifies CASSLGLAGVQETQYF.

The rearrangement links TRBV30 to TRBJ2-3, with 9 bases lining up with TRBD1. Germline lookup yields CDR1 GTSNPN and CDR2 SVGIG (reference sequence). CDR3 length: 12 residues. With V trimmed by 5 bases and J by 3 bases, 0 bases remained unmatched. CDR3 sequence reads: CAWGQGTDTQYF. The CDR3 nucleotides are TGTGCCTGGGGACAGGGGACAGATACGCAGTATTTT.

This chain joins TRBV4-1 and TRBJ1-1, with TRBD1 as a possible D gene (6 bases). The CDR3 is 14 residues long. The V and J ends lost 6 bases and 4 bases respectively, with 15 bases between them. Germline V gives CDR1 MGHRA, CDR2 YSYEKL. The CDR3 DNA reads as TGCGCCAGCAGGATCCCGGGAGGGGGCACTGAAGCTTTCTTT. This gives the protein CASRIPGGGTEAFF.

V and J are TRBV25-1 and TRBJ1-2; D is unresolved. The CDR3 is made up of 13 amino acids. V was clipped by 5 bases and J by 4 bases, with 11 bases between them. Germline CDR1 is MGHDK and CDR2 is SYGVNS. Here the CDR3 DNA reads TGTGCCAGCAGTATAGGAGCTGCCTATGGCTACACCTTC. Translating gives CASSIGAAYGYTF.

This chain connects TRBV5-6 to TRBJ1-1, with D possibly matching TRBD1 (5 bases). The length of the CDR3 is 16 residues. V lost 1 base and J lost 0, with 13 bases in between. Germline V lookup: CDR1 SGHDT, CDR2 YYEEEE. DNA of the CDR3: TGTGCCAGCAGCTTGAGTGGCAACAGGTTGAACACTGAAGCTTTCTTT. Protein product: CASSLSGNRLNTEAFF.

V gene TRBV30 combines with J gene TRBJ2-1; 11 bases line up with TRBD2. V shed 2 bases, J shed 4 bases, and the junction held 7 bases outside the gene matches. This CDR3 spans 16 amino acids. Germline-derived CDR1 and CDR2 are GTSNPN and SVGIG (reference sequence). The CDR3 spells CAWSLGGLAAYNEQFF. For the CDR3, the DNA is TGTGCCTGGAGTCTCGGGGGACTAGCGGCGTACAATGAGCAGTTCTTC. Full variable domain (rest looked up from reference TRBV30 and TRBJ2-1): SQTIHQWPATLVQPVGSPLSLECTVEGTSNPNLYWYRQAAGRGLQLLFYSVGIGQISSEVPQNLSASRPQDRQFILSSKKLLLSDSGFYLCAWSLGGLAAYNEQFFGPGTRLTVL.

The chain links TRBV11-3 to TRBJ2-5, with 10 bases that match TRBD1. Germline values: CDR1 SGHNT, CDR2 YENEEA. V shed 5 bases and J 5 bases; nucleotides not matched to a gene: 8. CDR3 length: 15 residues. The CDR3 bases are TGTGCCAGCAGCCTCGGGACAGGGGCGAGGGAGACCCAGTACTTC. Its protein product is CASSLGTGARETQYF.

The genes are TRBV6-6 and TRBJ2-7; tentatively, D is TRBD2 (5 bases). V lost 8 bases, J lost 4 bases, and 18 bases lay in between. CDR3 length equals 14 residues. Germline CDR1 is MNHNY and CDR2 is SVGAGI (reference sequence). This CDR3 is CASSVTGIRYEQYF. In DNA form, the CDR3 reads TGTGCCAGCTCCGTAACGGGGATTAGGTACGAGCAGTACTTC.

This chain joins TRBV9 and TRBJ2-2; D is possibly TRBD1 (5 bases). V was cut by 0 bases and J by 3 bases, with 12 bases left in between. Germline CDR1 is SGDLS and CDR2 is YYNGEE. The CDR3 spans 16 residues. CDR3 DNA sequence: TGTGCCAGCAGCGTAGGTCTAGACAGACACACCGGGGAGCTGTTTTTT. Its protein is CASSVGLDRHTGELFF.

The chain employs TRBV5-1 and TRBJ2-7; the match to TRBD2 covers 7 bases. CDR1 is SGHRS and CDR2 is YFSETQ in the germline V gene. This CDR3 comprises 15 residues. The junction had 9 bases not matched to a gene; V was cut back by 2 bases and J by 4 bases. The CDR3 nucleotides read TGCGCCAGCAGCTTTGGGAGGGAGTGGGAATACGAGCAGTACTTC. Protein sequence: CASSFGREWEYEQYF.

The chain employs TRBV18 and TRBJ1-1; D unresolved. The V and J ends lost 3 bases and 6 bases respectively, with 11 bases between them. The CDR3 is 13 residues long. CDR1 is KGHSH and CDR2 is LQKENI in the germline V gene. The CDR3 nucleotides are TGTGCCAGCTCACCGGGGAGGGAGGCTGAAGCTTTCTTT. It translates to CASSPGREAEAFF.

This rearrangement joins TRBV6-5 to TRBJ1-5, with 7 bases lining up with TRBD1. Germline V gene sequence: CDR1 MNHEY, CDR2 SVGAGI. After removal of 5 bases from V and 7 bases from J, the junction contained 11 bases not matched to a gene. This CDR3 spans 15 amino acids. DNA of the CDR3: TGTGCCAGCAGTCCCAGACAGGGAGGTAGGCAGCCCCAGCATTTT. Protein product: CASSPRQGGRQPQHF.

V is TRBV28 and J is TRBJ2-7; the match to TRBD2 covers 14 bases. The V gene's germline CDR1 is MDHEN and CDR2 SYDVKM. Losses at the gene ends were 7 bases for V and 7 bases for J; bases not matched to a gene: 9. The CDR3 length is 15 residues. The chain's CDR3 is CASNGLAGGVWEQYF. As DNA, the CDR3 is TGTGCCAGCAATGGACTAGCGGGAGGTGTTTGGGAGCAGTACTTC.

The chain has TRBV25-1 and TRBJ2-1; 14 nucleotides agree with TRBD2. Germline V gives CDR1 MGHDK, CDR2 SYGVNS. V dropped 6 bases and J dropped 10; count of bases not matched to a gene: 11. CDR3 length: 16 residues. The CDR3 loop reads CASSPGRGLAGEEQFF. The CDR3 region has the DNA TGTGCCAGCAGCCCTGGCCGGGGACTAGCGGGGGAGGAGCAGTTCTTC.